This record looks at one T cell receptor (beta chain) sequence and its context. The CDR3 extends over 14 amino acids. V lost 4 bases to trimming and J lost 4 bases; unmatched junction nucleotides: 3. Per the germline V gene, CDR1 is MGHRA and CDR2 is YSYEKL. The data derive from a study of blood T cell repertoires in COVID-19. Recruited during active infection, patients (from Seattle) were subsequently followed longitudinally. TCRdb's copy holds only in-frame clones and misses some; the assay was immunoSEQ multiplex PCR. The top ten clones hold roughly 8.1% of a sample with about 170,000 clones, around four fifths of them seen once.

The rearrangement joins TRBV4-1 to TRBJ2-3; 9 bases fit TRBD1. Input material: peripheral blood. This sequence originates from a woman over 75 with COVID-19, enrolled during active disease. The CDR3 spells CASSPTGGADTQYF. The DNA for the CDR3 is TGCGCCAGCAGCCCTACAGGGGGCGCAGATACGCAGTATTTT.